This T cell receptor (beta chain) was identified during a study of technical replicates of blood from several donors. Looked up from germline, CDR1 is SGDLS and CDR2 is YYNGEE. The CDR3 has 15 amino acids. V was pared by 0 bases and J by 8 bases, with 10 bases of the junction left unmatched. Clones were sequenced by immunoSEQ multiplex PCR, and TCRdb holds only the in-frame ones, with some missing. The sample shows 79,000 or so clones, around 96% of them seen only once. The clonotype comes from a human donor in good health. The chain uses TRBV9 and TRBJ1-2, with 7 bases aligning to TRBD1. The sequencing input was T cells isolated from PBMCs. The CDR3: CASSVGGLGGWGYTF. DNA for the CDR3: TGTGCCAGCAGCGTAGGGGGCCTAGGGGGCTGGGGCTACACCTTC. The full variable domain, completed using reference TRBV9 and TRBJ1-2, is DSGVTQTPKHLITATGQRVTLRCSPRSGDLSVYWYQQSLDQGLQFLIQYYNGEERAKGNILERFSAQQFPDLHSELNLSSLELGDSALYFCASSVGGLGGWGYTFGSGTRLTVV.